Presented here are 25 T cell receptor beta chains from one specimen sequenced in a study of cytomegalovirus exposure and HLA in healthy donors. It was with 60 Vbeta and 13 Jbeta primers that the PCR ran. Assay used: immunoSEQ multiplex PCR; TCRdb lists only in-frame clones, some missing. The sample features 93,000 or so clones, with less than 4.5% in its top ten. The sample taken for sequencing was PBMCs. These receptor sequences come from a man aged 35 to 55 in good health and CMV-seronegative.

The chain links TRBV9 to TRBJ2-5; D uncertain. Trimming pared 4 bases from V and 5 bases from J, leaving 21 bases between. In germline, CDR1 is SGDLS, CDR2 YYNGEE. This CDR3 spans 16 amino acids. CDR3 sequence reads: CASSPLGALPWETQYF. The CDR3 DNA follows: TGTGCCAGCAGCCCCCTCGGAGCGCTCCCATGGGAGACCCAGTACTTC.

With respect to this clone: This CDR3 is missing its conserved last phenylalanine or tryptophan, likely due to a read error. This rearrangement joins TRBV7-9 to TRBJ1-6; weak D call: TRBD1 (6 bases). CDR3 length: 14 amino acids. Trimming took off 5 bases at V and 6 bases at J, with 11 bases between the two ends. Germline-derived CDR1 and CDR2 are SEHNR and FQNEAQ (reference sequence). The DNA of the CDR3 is TGTGCCAGCAGCCCGGGACAATTTAATTCACCCCTCCACTCT. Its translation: CASSPGQFNSPLHS.

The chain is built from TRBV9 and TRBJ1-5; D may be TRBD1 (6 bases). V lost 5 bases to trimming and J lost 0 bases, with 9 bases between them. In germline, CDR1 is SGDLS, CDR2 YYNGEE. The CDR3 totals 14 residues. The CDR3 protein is CASSEGDSNQPQHF. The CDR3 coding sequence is TGTGCCAGCAGTGAGGGGGATAGCAATCAGCCCCAGCATTTT.

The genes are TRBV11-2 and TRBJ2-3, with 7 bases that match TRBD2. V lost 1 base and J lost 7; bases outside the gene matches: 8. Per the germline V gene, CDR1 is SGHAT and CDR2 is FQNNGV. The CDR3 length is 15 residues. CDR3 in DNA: TGTGCCAGCAGCTTAGTATCGGGGGGTTACTATACGCAGTATTTT. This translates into CASSLVSGGYYTQYF.

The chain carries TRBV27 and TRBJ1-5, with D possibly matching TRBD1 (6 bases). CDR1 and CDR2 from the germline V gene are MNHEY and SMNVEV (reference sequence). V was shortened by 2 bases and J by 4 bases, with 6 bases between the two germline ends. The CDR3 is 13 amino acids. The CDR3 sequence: CASSLQGNQPQHF. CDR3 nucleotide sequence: TGTGCCAGCAGTTTACAGGGGAATCAGCCCCAGCATTTT.

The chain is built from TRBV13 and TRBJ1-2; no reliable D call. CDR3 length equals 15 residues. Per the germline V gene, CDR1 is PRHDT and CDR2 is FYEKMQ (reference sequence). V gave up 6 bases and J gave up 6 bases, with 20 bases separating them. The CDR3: CASSPVGSRPDGYTF. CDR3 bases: TGTGCCAGCAGTCCCGTGGGCAGCCGCCCGGATGGCTACACCTTC.

The CDR3: CASSLAVAGGELFF. The CDR3 DNA is TGTGCCAGCAGCTTAGCGGTCGCCGGTGGGGAGCTGTTTTTT. The chain couples TRBV7-2 to TRBJ2-2, with D uncertain. The V gene lost 0 bases and the J gene lost 8 bases, with 10 bases spanning the gap. CDR1 and CDR2 (germline): SGHTA, FQGNSA. The CDR3 spans 14 residues.

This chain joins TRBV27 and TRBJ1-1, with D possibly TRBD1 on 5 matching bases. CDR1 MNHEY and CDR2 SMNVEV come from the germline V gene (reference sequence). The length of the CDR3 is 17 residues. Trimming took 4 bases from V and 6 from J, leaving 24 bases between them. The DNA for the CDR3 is TGTGCCAGCAGTTCCCGGACAAGGGAAACTATTTGGGCTGAAGCTTTCTTT. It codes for CASSSRTRETIWAEAFF.

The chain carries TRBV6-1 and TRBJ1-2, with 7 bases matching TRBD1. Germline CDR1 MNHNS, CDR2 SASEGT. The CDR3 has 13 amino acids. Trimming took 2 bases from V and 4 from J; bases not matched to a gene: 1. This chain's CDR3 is CASSETGVYGYTF. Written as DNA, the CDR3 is TGTGCCAGCAGTGAAACAGGGGTCTATGGCTACACCTTC.

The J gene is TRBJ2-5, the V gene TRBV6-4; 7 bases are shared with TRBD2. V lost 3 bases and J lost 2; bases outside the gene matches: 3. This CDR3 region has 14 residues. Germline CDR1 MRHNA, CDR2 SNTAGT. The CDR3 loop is CASSERGGQETQYF. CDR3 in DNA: TGTGCCAGCAGTGAACGGGGAGGGCAAGAGACCCAGTACTTC.

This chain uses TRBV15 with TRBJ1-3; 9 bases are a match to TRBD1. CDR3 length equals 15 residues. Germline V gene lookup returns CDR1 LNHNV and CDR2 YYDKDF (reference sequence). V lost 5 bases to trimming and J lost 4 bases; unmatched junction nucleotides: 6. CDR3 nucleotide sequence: TGTGCCACCAGCGAACAGGGGGCGAAAGGAAACACCATATATTTT. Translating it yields CATSEQGAKGNTIYF.

The CDR3 coding sequence is TGTGCCAGCACGGAGCAAGATCAGCCCCAGCATTTT. This encodes CASTEQDQPQHF. The chain is built from TRBV28 and TRBJ1-5; D is uncertain. Germline lookup yields CDR1 MDHEN and CDR2 SYDVKM. The CDR3 is made up of 12 amino acids. Trimming stripped 7 bases from V and 5 bases from J, with 9 bases between.

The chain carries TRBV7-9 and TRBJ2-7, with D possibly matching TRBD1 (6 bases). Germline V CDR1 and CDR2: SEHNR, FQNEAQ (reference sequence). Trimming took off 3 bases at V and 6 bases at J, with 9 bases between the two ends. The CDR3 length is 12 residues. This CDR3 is CASSFPTGEQYF. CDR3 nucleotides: TGTGCCAGCAGCTTCCCGACAGGCGAGCAGTACTTC.

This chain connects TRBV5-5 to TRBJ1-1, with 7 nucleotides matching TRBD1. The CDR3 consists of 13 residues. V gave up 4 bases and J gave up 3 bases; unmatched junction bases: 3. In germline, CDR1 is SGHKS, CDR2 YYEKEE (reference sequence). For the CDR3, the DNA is TGTGCCAGCAGCACGACAGGGTACACTGAAGCTTTCTTT. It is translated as CASSTTGYTEAFF.

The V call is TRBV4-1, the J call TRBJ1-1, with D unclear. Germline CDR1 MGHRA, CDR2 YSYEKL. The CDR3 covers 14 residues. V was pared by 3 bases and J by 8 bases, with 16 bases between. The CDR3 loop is CASSHAGNGREAFF. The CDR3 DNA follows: TGCGCCAGCAGCCATGCCGGGAACGGTCGCGAAGCTTTCTTT.

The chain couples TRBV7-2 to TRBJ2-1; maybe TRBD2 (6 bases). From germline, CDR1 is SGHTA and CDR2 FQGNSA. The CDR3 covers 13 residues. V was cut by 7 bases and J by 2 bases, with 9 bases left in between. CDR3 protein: CASNWGAYNEQFF. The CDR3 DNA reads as TGTGCCAGCAACTGGGGGGCCTACAATGAGCAGTTCTTC.

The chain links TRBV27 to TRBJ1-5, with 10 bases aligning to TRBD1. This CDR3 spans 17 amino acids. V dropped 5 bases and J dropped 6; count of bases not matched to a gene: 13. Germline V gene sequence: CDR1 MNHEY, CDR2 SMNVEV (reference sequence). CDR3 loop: CASSKRNLGQGSQPQHF. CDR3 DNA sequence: TGTGCCAGCAGTAAGAGAAACCTGGGACAGGGGAGTCAGCCCCAGCATTTT.

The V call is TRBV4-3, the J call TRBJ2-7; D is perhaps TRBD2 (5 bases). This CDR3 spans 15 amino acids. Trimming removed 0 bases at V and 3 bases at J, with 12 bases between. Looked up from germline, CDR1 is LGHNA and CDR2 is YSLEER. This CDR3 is CASSQEAGIFYEQYF. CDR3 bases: TGCGCCAGCAGCCAAGAGGCGGGTATCTTCTACGAGCAGTACTTC.

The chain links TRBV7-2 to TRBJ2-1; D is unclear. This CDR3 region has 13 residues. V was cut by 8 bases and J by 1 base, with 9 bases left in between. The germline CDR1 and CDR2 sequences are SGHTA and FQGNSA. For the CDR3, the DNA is TGTGCCAGCCTGCGTGCTTCCTACAATGAGCAGTTCTTC. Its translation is CASLRASYNEQFF.

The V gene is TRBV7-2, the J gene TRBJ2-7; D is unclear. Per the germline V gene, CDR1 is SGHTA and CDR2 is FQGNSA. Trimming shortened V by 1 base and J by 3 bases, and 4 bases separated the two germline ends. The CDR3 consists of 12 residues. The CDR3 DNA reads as TGTGCCAGCAGCTTAGGCGTCTACGAGCAGTACTTC. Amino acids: CASSLGVYEQYF.

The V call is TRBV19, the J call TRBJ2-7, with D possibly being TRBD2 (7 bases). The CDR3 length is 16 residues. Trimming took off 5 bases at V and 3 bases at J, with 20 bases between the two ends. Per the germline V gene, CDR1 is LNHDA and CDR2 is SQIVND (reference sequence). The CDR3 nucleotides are TGTGCCAGTAGTCGAACGAGGGGGGGGGACGGCTACGAGCAGTACTTC. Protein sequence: CASSRTRGGDGYEQYF. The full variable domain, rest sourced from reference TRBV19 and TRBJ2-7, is DGGITQSPKYLFRKEGQNVTLSCEQNLNHDAMYWYRQDPGQGLRLIYYSQIVNDFQKGDIAEGYSVSREKKESFPLTVTSAQKNPTAFYLCASSRTRGGDGYEQYFGPGTRLTVT.

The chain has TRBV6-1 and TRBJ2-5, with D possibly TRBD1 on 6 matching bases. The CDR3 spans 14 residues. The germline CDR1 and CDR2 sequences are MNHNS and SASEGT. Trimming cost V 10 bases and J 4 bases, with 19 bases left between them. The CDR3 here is CANRDNQDLETQYF. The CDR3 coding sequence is TGTGCCAACCGGGACAACCAAGACTTAGAGACCCAGTACTTC.

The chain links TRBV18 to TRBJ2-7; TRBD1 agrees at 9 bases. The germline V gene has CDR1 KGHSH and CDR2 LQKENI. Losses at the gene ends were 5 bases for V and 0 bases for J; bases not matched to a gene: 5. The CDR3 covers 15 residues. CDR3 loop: CASSGRDRDSYEQYF. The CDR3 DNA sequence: TGTGCCAGCTCAGGCCGGGACAGGGACTCCTACGAGCAGTACTTC.

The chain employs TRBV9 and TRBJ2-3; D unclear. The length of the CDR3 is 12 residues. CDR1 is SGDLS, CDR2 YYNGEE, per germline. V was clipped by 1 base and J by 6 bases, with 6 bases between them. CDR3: CASSVSMDTQYF. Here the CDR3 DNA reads TGTGCCAGCAGCGTATCTATGGATACGCAGTATTTT.

As DNA, the CDR3 is TGTGCCAGCCCTCATCATACTTCACACTCCAGGGTGCATTCACCCCTCCACTTT. Encoded protein: CASPHHTSHSRVHSPLHF. V is TRBV21-1 and J is TRBJ1-6; the table's D call TRBD1 went unverified against the DNA. TRBV21-1 is flagged as a pseudogene. CDR3 length: 18 amino acids.